The present T cell receptor beta chain was sequenced within a study of vaccination effects on CD4 cells after COVID-19. As for the study in general: Two-dose vaccination with either BNT162b2 or mRNA-1273 was given to the participants. Sample collection from two convalescent patients occurred 16 days and one week before vaccination. Study-wide results and limits: The study got few convalescent patients and did not collect any early post-infection timepoints.

This clone occurred a few times. Its antigen is not known. Antigen-specific CD4+ T cells expanded by the ViraFEST assay with viral peptide pools were then sequenced. Having been cultured for 10 days, the cells underwent CD4+ T cell isolation. The person acquired a PCR-confirmed SARS-CoV-2 infection between March and December 2020. Days 3 and 7 saw half the medium replaced with IL-2 medium. Generated by immunoSEQ multiplex PCR, the TCRdb table keeps only in-frame clones and is missing some. The table lists around 49,000 clones, around 72% of them singletons, with approximately 29% in the top ten. Germline V gene data show CDR1 as LNHDA and CDR2 as SQIVND (reference sequence). CDR3 length equals 14 residues. The junction had 4 bases not matched to a gene; V was cut back by 4 bases and J by 7 bases.

The sequenced sample was CD4+ T cells from PBMCs cultured with a peptide pool, obtained before COVID-19 vaccination. This sequence joins TRBV19 and TRBJ2-2; 9 positions match TRBD2. The receptor comes from a human donor who had a prior SARS-CoV-2 infection. Written as DNA, the CDR3 is TGTGCCAGTAGTAGCGGGGGGGCGGTCGGGGAGCTGTTTTTT. Translation gives CASSSGGAVGELFF.